The 3 T cell receptor beta chains reported below all come from one sample, sequenced in a study of blood T cell repertoires in COVID-19. Only in-frame clones appear in the TCRdb table, and some are missing; sequencing was by immunoSEQ multiplex PCR. The repertoire includes 200,000 to 250,000 clones, approximately 82% of them detected once, and 4.5% to 5% sits in the top ten. Sequenced: peripheral blood. These receptors were collected from a woman of 80 years or more with active or convalescent COVID-19.

The chain uses TRBV7-9 and TRBJ1-5, with TRBD1 matching 8 bases. Germline CDR1 SEHNR, CDR2 FQNEAQ (reference sequence). The CDR3 runs 15 residues. The junction had 3 bases not matched to a gene; V was cut back by 5 bases and J by 0 bases. The DNA of the CDR3 is TGTGCCAGCAGCGTGGGACAGGATAGCAATCAGCCCCAGCATTTT. It is translated as CASSVGQDSNQPQHF.

The chain recombines TRBV7-9 with TRBJ1-1; D is ambiguous. Germline V gene data show CDR1 as SEHNR and CDR2 as FQNEAQ (reference sequence). This CDR3 spans 13 amino acids. Trimming removed 1 base from V and 4 bases from J, with 7 bases in between. The chain's CDR3 is CASSLDPSTEAFF. The DNA for the CDR3 is TGTGCCAGCAGCTTAGACCCGAGCACTGAAGCTTTCTTT.

The J gene is TRBJ1-2, the V gene TRBV29-1, with D tentatively TRBD1 (6 bases). Germline CDR1 and CDR2: SQVTM and ANQGSEA. The CDR3 is 14 residues long. V was shortened by 6 bases and J by 0 bases, with 14 bases between the two germline ends. CDR3: CSVLPDRPNYGYTF. For the CDR3, the DNA is TGCAGCGTCCTACCGGACAGACCTAACTATGGCTACACCTTC. The full variable domain, rest sourced from reference TRBV29-1 and TRBJ1-2, is SAVISQKPSRDICQRGTSLTIQCQVDSQVTMMFWYRQQPGQSLTLIATANQGSEATYESGFVIDKFPISRPNLTFSTLTVSNMSPEDSSIYLCSVLPDRPNYGYTFGSGTRLTVV.